A single sample gave rise to the 30 T cell receptor beta chains below, sequenced in a study of T cells after yellow fever vaccination. Via MiXCR, TCRdb re-called the 5' RACE reads, giving one row per CDR3 protein. Seen here are about 220,000 distinct CDR3 sequences, 3% to 3.5% observed once, and the top ten hold approximately 3.5%. The sample in question was CD4+ T cells sorted from PBMCs, obtained 10 days after the yellow fever booster vaccination. Receptors originate from a man younger than 30 who received the YFV17D yellow fever vaccine.

This clonotype was counted many times. This chain joins TRBV4-3 and TRBJ2-2; D gene unclear. Trimming pared 1 base from V and 7 bases from J, leaving 7 bases between. CDR3 length equals 13 residues. Germline CDR1 is LGHNA and CDR2 is YSLEER. DNA for the CDR3: TGCGCCAGCAGCCAAGTCGGATTCGGGGAGCTGTTTTTT. This translates into CASSQVGFGELFF.

This clonotype was picked up many times. This sequence joins TRBV7-2 and TRBJ1-6; the D is unclear. The CDR3 consists of 15 residues. V gave up 0 bases and J gave up 10 bases, with 13 bases separating them. Looked up from germline, CDR1 is SGHTA and CDR2 is FQGNSA. The CDR3 reads CASSLAPGSYSPLHF. In nucleotides, the CDR3 is TGTGCCAGCAGCTTAGCGCCAGGCAGCTACTCACCCCTCCACTTT.

The chain is built from TRBV28 and TRBJ1-2; D call uncertain. This CDR3 comprises 14 residues. CDR1 is MDHEN, CDR2 SYDVKM, per germline. Between the trimmed V and J ends, which lost 2 bases and 2 bases, there was a span of 9 bases. The DNA of the CDR3 is TGTGCCAGCAGTTTACTTGGACCCAACTATGGCTACACCTTC. Its translation is CASSLLGPNYGYTF.

The chain links TRBV5-1 to TRBJ2-5; D call uncertain. The germline CDR1 and CDR2 sequences are SGHRS and YFSETQ. The CDR3 covers 13 residues. V was pared by 6 bases and J by 5 bases, with 14 bases between. The CDR3 DNA reads as TGCGCCAGCACTCCGTGGGGTCAGGAGACCCAGTACTTC. It yields the protein CASTPWGQETQYF.

J is TRBJ2-7 and V is TRBV19; TRBD2 might be the D (5 bases). The V gene lost 9 bases and the J gene lost 2 bases, with 17 bases spanning the gap. This CDR3 has 14 residues. CDR1 is LNHDA and CDR2 is SQIVND in the germline V gene (reference sequence). The CDR3 protein is CASPTGLTPYEQYV. In DNA, the CDR3 is TGTGCCAGCCCGACCGGACTCACTCCCTACGAGCAGTACGTC.

This clonotype came up many times. This chain uses TRBV5-1 with TRBJ2-3; 11 bases line up with TRBD2. V lost 4 bases, J lost 3 bases, and 4 bases stayed unmatched. The CDR3 length is 15 residues. Germline V gives CDR1 SGHRS, CDR2 YFSETQ. DNA for the CDR3: TGCGCCAGCAGCGTAGCGGGGGGGCCGACAGATACGCAGTATTTT. The encoded protein is CASSVAGGPTDTQYF.

This clonotype was seen at least ten times. Here the CDR3 reads CASSPRGRDEQFF. The DNA of the CDR3 is TGTGCCAGCAGCCCTCGGGGCCGCGATGAGCAGTTCTTC. The chain joins TRBV4-2 to TRBJ2-1; D may match TRBD1 or TRBD2 (5 bases each). This CDR3 region has 13 residues. Per the germline V gene, CDR1 is LGHNA and CDR2 is YNFKEQ. V was trimmed by 4 bases and J by 8 bases, leaving 12 bases between them.

This chain links TRBV28 with TRBJ1-5; 10 nucleotides align to TRBD1. The CDR3 has 15 residues. The germline V gene has CDR1 MDHEN and CDR2 SYDVKM. V lost 10 bases, J lost 5 bases, and 11 bases stayed unmatched. CDR3 in amino acids: CATVRDRGSYQPQHF. DNA of the CDR3: TGTGCCACCGTTAGGGACAGGGGATCCTATCAGCCCCAGCATTTT.

This clonotype has only a few counts. V is TRBV10-3 and J is TRBJ2-7; weak D call: TRBD1 (6 bases). Trimming cost V 3 bases and J 6 bases, with 15 bases left between them. Per the germline V gene, CDR1 is ENHRY and CDR2 is SYGVKD. The CDR3 is 14 amino acids. Here the CDR3 DNA reads TGTGCCATCAGTGAAGGACAGCGTTTAGGCGAGCAGTACTTC. This gives the protein CAISEGQRLGEQYF.

This clonotype was counted ten times or more. This chain connects TRBV10-3 to TRBJ2-3; D might be TRBD1 (5 bases). Per the germline V gene, CDR1 is ENHRY and CDR2 is SYGVKD. The CDR3 sequence is 14 residues long. V lost 4 bases and J 5 bases, leaving 13 bases between the germline ends. The CDR3 DNA follows: TGTGCCATCAGTGGGTCAGAAAGGGGAGATACGCAGTATTTT. Translating it yields CAISGSERGDTQYF.

Many counts were recorded for this clonotype. V usage is TRBV7-9 and J usage is TRBJ1-1, with unresolved D. V lost 6 bases, J lost 0 bases, and 17 bases lay in between. Germline V gene lookup returns CDR1 SEHNR and CDR2 FQNEAQ (reference sequence). The CDR3 runs to 16 residues. The CDR3 coding sequence is TGTGCCAGCAGTTCCGCCGGGAGCTTCATGAACACTGAAGCTTTCTTT. Its translation: CASSSAGSFMNTEAFF.

This clonotype was detected ten times or more. The rearrangement links TRBV6-5 to TRBJ1-3; D is unresolved. This CDR3 region has 15 residues. Trimming left V 0 bases short and J 0 bases short, with 6 bases between. Germline V CDR1 and CDR2: MNHEY, SVGAGI. The CDR3 nucleotides are TGTGCCAGCAGTTACTCGGGTAGCTCTGGAAACACCATATATTTT. Translating gives CASSYSGSSGNTIYF.

The gene calls are TRBV2 and TRBJ1-6; D perhaps matches TRBD1 (6 bases). The CDR3 totals 17 residues. The V end lost 2 bases, the J end lost 9 bases, and 20 bases lay between the germline ends. Germline CDR1 reads SNHLY; CDR2 reads FYNNEI. For the CDR3, the DNA is TGTGCCAGCAGTGAACCGGGGGGACACGTGAACGTTTCACCCCTCCACTTT. Encoded protein: CASSEPGGHVNVSPLHF.

This clonotype was recorded a few times. J is TRBJ1-5 and V is TRBV20-1, with a weak D call TRBD1 (6 bases). The length of the CDR3 is 14 residues. Germline CDR1 reads DFQATT; CDR2 reads SNEGSKA (reference sequence). Between the trimmed V and J ends, which lost 3 bases and 6 bases, there was a span of 15 bases. Here the CDR3 DNA reads TGCAGTGCTAGCACAGGGATGCCGGGTCAGCCCCAGCATTTT. This gives the protein CSASTGMPGQPQHF.

There are a few counts of this clonotype. V usage is TRBV5-1 and J usage is TRBJ1-2, with 7 bases aligning to TRBD1. V trimming: 4 bases; J trimming: 4 bases; junction bases outside the gene matches: 16. The CDR3 runs 17 residues. Germline V CDR1 and CDR2: SGHRS, YFSETQ. As DNA, the CDR3 is TGCGCCAGCAGCGGGCGACAGGGTTCCCCCTCTGGCTATGGCTACACCTTC. Translating gives CASSGRQGSPSGYGYTF.

This clonotype was seen repeatedly, ten times or more. J is TRBJ2-5 and V is TRBV5-1; the D is unclear. V was cut by 4 bases and J by 2 bases, with 6 bases left in between. There are 12 residues in the CDR3. The germline gives CDR1 SGHRS, CDR2 YFSETQ. This CDR3 is CASSNLQETQYF. Here the CDR3 DNA reads TGCGCCAGCAGCAACCTGCAAGAGACCCAGTACTTC.

This clonotype was counted ten times or more. The chain is built from TRBV7-8 and TRBJ2-3; 7 nucleotides match TRBD1. V lost 1 base and J lost 4; bases outside the gene matches: 2. In germline, CDR1 is SGHVS, CDR2 FQNEAQ. CDR3 length equals 14 residues. DNA of the CDR3: TGTGCCAGCAGCTTAGAAACAGGGGCAGATACGCAGTATTTT. Its translation: CASSLETGADTQYF.

In this sample, this clonotype turned up many times. The chain combines TRBV29-1 with TRBJ2-5; D not resolved. The CDR3 is 12 amino acids. The V and J ends lost 3 bases and 5 bases respectively, with 10 bases between them. CDR1 SQVTM and CDR2 ANQGSEA come from the germline V gene. CDR3 sequence reads: CSVDPLQETQYF. The CDR3 DNA reads TGCAGCGTTGACCCACTCCAGGAGACCCAGTACTTC. Looking up the rest from reference TRBV29-1 and TRBJ2-5 gives the full variable domain: SAVISQKPSRDICQRGTSLTIQCQVDSQVTMMFWYRQQPGQSLTLIATANQGSEATYESGFVIDKFPISRPNLTFSTLTVSNMSPEDSSIYLCSVDPLQETQYFGPGTRLLVL.

Only a few counts were recorded for this clonotype. The genes are TRBV5-6 and TRBJ1-1; TRBD1 matches 7 bases. V lost 4 bases and J lost 7; bases outside the gene matches: 4. Germline CDR1 is SGHDT and CDR2 is YYEEEE. CDR3 length: 12 amino acids. CDR3: CASSPTGREAFF. In nucleotides, the CDR3 is TGTGCCAGCAGCCCGACAGGGCGTGAAGCTTTCTTT.

This clonotype showed up many times. V is TRBV5-1 and J is TRBJ1-1; 8 nucleotides agree with TRBD1. The V gene end was trimmed by 4 bases and the J gene end by 1 base; junction bases not matched to a gene: 3. CDR1 and CDR2 (germline): SGHRS, YFSETQ. CDR3 length: 14 amino acids. The CDR3 protein is CASSDGQGNTEAFF. CDR3 nucleotide sequence: TGCGCCAGCAGCGACGGACAGGGGAACACTGAAGCTTTCTTT.

CDR3 bases: TGTGCCAGCGGGGCCCGGGGGGAGACCCAGTACTTC. Translation gives CASGARGETQYF. The J gene is TRBJ2-5, the V gene TRBV6-6, with D perhaps matching TRBD2 (6 bases). The CDR3 extends over 12 amino acids. Germline assignment: CDR1 MNHNY and CDR2 SVGAGI (reference sequence). Trimming stripped 8 bases from V and 5 bases from J, with 12 bases between.

Regarding this clonotype: A much larger clone differs by one base, so this may be a read error. The CDR3 does not close with the conserved phenylalanine or tryptophan, likely indicating a read error. The chain is built from TRBV6-6 and TRBJ2-6; D gene ambiguous. Germline lookup yields CDR1 MNHNY and CDR2 SVGAGI (reference sequence). This CDR3 has 12 residues. Trimming took off 6 bases at V and 2 bases at J, with 2 bases between the two ends. In DNA, the CDR3 is TGTGCCAGCAGGGCTGGGGCCAACGTCCTGACTATC. Translation gives CASRAGANVLTI.

This clonotype was detected ten times or more. This chain uses TRBV7-2 with TRBJ1-2; D ambiguous. The CDR3 contains 13 residues. V was clipped by 1 base and J by 8 bases, with 11 bases between them. The germline gives CDR1 SGHTA, CDR2 FQGNSA. Here the CDR3 reads CASSLVGSGGYTF. In DNA form, the CDR3 reads TGTGCCAGCAGCTTAGTAGGGAGCGGAGGCTACACCTTC. Using reference TRBV7-2 and TRBJ1-2 for the parts outside the CDR3, the full variable domain is GAGVSQSPSNKVTEKGKDVELRCDPISGHTALYWYRQSLGQGLEFLIYFQGNSAPDKSGLPSDRFSAERTGGSVSTLTIQRTQQEDSAVYLCASSLVGSGGYTFGSGTRLTVV.

This clonotype has a handful of counts. The chain is built from TRBV20-1 and TRBJ2-3; tentatively, D is TRBD1 (5 bases). Germline V gives CDR1 DFQATT, CDR2 SNEGSKA (reference sequence). V shed 3 bases and J shed 5 bases, with 15 bases lying between them. The CDR3 runs to 14 residues. This CDR3 reads CSASIGSGQDTQYF. In DNA form, the CDR3 reads TGCAGTGCTAGTATTGGGTCAGGGCAAGATACGCAGTATTTT.

This clonotype was counted a few times. This chain uses TRBV10-3 with TRBJ1-1, with 7 positions matching TRBD1. The CDR3 extends over 14 amino acids. The germline V gene encodes CDR1 ENHRY and CDR2 SYGVKD. Losses at the gene ends were 3 bases for V and 0 bases for J; bases not matched to a gene: 1. CDR3 amino acids: CAISDRGLNTEAFF. The CDR3 bases are TGTGCCATCAGTGATAGGGGGCTGAACACTGAAGCTTTCTTT.

The genes are TRBV5-1 and TRBJ2-3; 7 bases agree with TRBD1. The germline CDR1 and CDR2 sequences are SGHRS and YFSETQ. Unmatched junction bases numbered 8, after V lost 1 base and J lost 0 bases. This CDR3 has 17 amino acids. CDR3: CASSLFVGDRSTDTQYF. The CDR3 DNA reads TGCGCCAGCAGCTTGTTCGTCGGGGACAGAAGCACAGATACGCAGTATTTT.

This clonotype was detected many times. The CDR3 DNA follows: TGTGCCAGCAGTCCCACTACCCTTGGAGCTTTCTTT. This encodes CASSPTTLGAFF. The chain employs TRBV6-1 and TRBJ1-1; unclear D gene. The CDR3 contains 12 residues. Trimming took off 5 bases at V and 10 bases at J, with 14 bases between the two ends. CDR1 MNHNS and CDR2 SASEGT come from the germline V gene.

This rearrangement joins TRBV5-1 to TRBJ1-1; 8 bases map to TRBD1. With V trimmed by 1 base and J by 3 bases, 2 bases remained unmatched. The CDR3 runs to 14 residues. Per the germline V gene, CDR1 is SGHRS and CDR2 is YFSETQ. The CDR3 protein is CASSLLQGDTEAFF. The CDR3 bases are TGCGCCAGCAGCTTGTTACAGGGGGACACTGAAGCTTTCTTT.

Written as DNA, the CDR3 is TGTGCCAGCAGTCGAGGGGCCTGGGAGCAGTACTTC. Protein product: CASSRGAWEQYF. This chain connects TRBV14 to TRBJ2-7; D may match TRBD1 or TRBD2 (5 bases each). The CDR3 sequence is 12 residues long. V dropped 6 bases and J dropped 7 bases, with 13 bases sitting between them. Germline V gene sequence: CDR1 SGHDN, CDR2 FVKESK.

The chain has TRBV4-3 and TRBJ1-6; D is unclear. CDR3 size: 15 residues. CDR1 is LGHNA, CDR2 YSLEER, per germline. V lost 0 bases and J 7 bases, leaving 10 bases between the germline ends. CDR3 bases: TGCGCCAGCAGCCAAGATGGACGGCTGAATTCACCCCTCCACTTT. It encodes CASSQDGRLNSPLHF.